The TCR beta chain described here comes from a study of T cells after posttransplantation cyclophosphamide. Data came from immunoSEQ multiplex PCR; TCRdb stores just in-frame clones and leaves some out. This sample comprises roughly 35,000 clones, none seen once only. The CDR3 spans 13 residues. J was trimmed by 8 bases and V by 0 bases; bases with no gene match: 1. In germline, CDR1 is SGHRS, CDR2 YFSETQ. As concerns this clone: The same CDR3 can be traced to other DNA sequences in this sample.

The sequenced sample was PBMCs. The chain uses TRBV5-1 and TRBJ1-2, with TRBD1 identical over 10 bases. The receptor's source is a girl aged 5-17 years in good health, CMV-negative, and a related stem cell transplant donor. CDR3 sequence: CASSLEDRGGYTF. CDR3 DNA: TGCGCCAGCAGCTTGGAGGACAGGGGGGGCTACACCTTC.